A single sample is the source of the 5 T cell receptor beta chains below, sequenced in a study of shared clonotypes between healthy human individuals. The naive CD8 population came from CD45RO-negative cells selected for CCR7, without terminally differentiated effector memory CD45RA+ cells. The data were produced by immunoSEQ multiplex PCR, yet TCRdb's version contains in-frame clones alone and is incomplete. This table holds around 2.1 million clones, about 93% found once. Sequencing was done on a sample of naive CD8+ T cells from PBMCs. The receptors were gathered from a man between 18 and 35 years old in good health. Some clones in this sample may be carry-over from other donors' samples.

V is TRBV27 and J is TRBJ2-1, with 10 bases lining up with TRBD1. V lost 6 bases to trimming and J lost 7 bases; unmatched junction nucleotides: 9. The germline gives CDR1 MNHEY, CDR2 SMNVEV (reference sequence). The CDR3 loop spans 15 amino acids. Written as DNA, the CDR3 is TGTGCCAGCAGCATCACTCCGGGACAGGGGAATGAGCAGTTCTTC. It translates to CASSITPGQGNEQFF.

The CDR3 here is CASSNLTGELFF. Written as DNA, the CDR3 is TGTGCCAGCAGCAACCTCACCGGGGAGCTGTTTTTT. This chain joins TRBV27 and TRBJ2-2; no definite D call. V was pared by 6 bases and J by 4 bases, with 6 bases between. Germline CDR1 is MNHEY and CDR2 is SMNVEV (reference sequence). CDR3 length: 12 amino acids.

V is TRBV7-6 and J is TRBJ2-5; tentative D call: TRBD2 (5 bases). The end of the DNA fits TRBJ2-7 better, so the J call may be wrong. Germline CDR1 SGHVS, CDR2 FNYEAQ. The CDR3 has 15 residues. The DNA for the CDR3 is TGTGCCAGCAGCCGCGGCGCGGACGGGAAGGGCGAGCAGTACTTC. Amino acids: CASSRGADGKGEQYF.

This clone was recorded once. The CDR3 region has the DNA TGTGCCAGCAGCTTAGGGCCCACGGGTTGGGAGCAGTACTTC. It codes for CASSLGPTGWEQYF. The rearrangement joins TRBV7-9 to TRBJ2-7; D is uncertain. CDR1 SEHNR and CDR2 FQNEAQ come from the germline V gene (reference sequence). Trimming cost V 1 base and J 7 bases, with 14 bases left between them. The CDR3 has 14 residues.

Here the CDR3 DNA reads TGTGCCAGCAGCAAACCGACAGTCTATGGCTACACCTTC. The encoded protein is CASSKPTVYGYTF. This chain uses TRBV7-9 with TRBJ1-2; possible D gene TRBD1, 5 bases. The CDR3 spans 13 residues. V was cut by 5 bases and J by 4 bases, with 11 bases left in between. Germline CDR1 is SEHNR and CDR2 is FQNEAQ (reference sequence).